Following are 25 T cell receptor delta chains from one sample sequenced in a study of γδ T cells in repeated Plasmodium falciparum infection. TCRdb re-identified clones in the multiplex PCR reads via CATT. Of under 50,000 delta-chain clones detected, 1.6% appear once; the ten largest clones hold 6.5% to 9.5%. Flow sorting of PBMC yielded separate Vgamma9/Vdelta2+ and Vdelta2-negative gammadelta T cell populations for bulk repertoire analysis. The sequenced material came from gamma-delta T cells from blood. Receptors originate from a pool of human donors (malaria-infected and uninfected, not separated).

In the case of this clone: The mismatch at residue 18 between this DNA's translation and the TCRdb protein of a much larger clone likely reflects a read error; the protein shown is translated from the DNA. The rearrangement joins TRDV1 to TRDJ1; 12 bases agree with TRDD3. CDR1 TSWWSYY and CDR2 QGS come from the germline V gene. This CDR3 has 25 amino acids. V trimming: 2 bases; J trimming: 10 bases; junction bases outside the gene matches: 38. The CDR3 loop reads CALGEISAPSRAPYWGIQVTIGLIF. The CDR3 nucleotides are TGTGCTCTTGGGGAAATTTCGGCTCCCTCTCGGGCCCCGTACTGGGGGATACAGGTTACAATAGGACTCATCTTT.

To note about this clone: A much larger clone lies a single base off, so this may be a read error. The V and J genes are TRDV1 and TRDJ1, with TRDD3 matching 9 bases. Here the J gene came from matching the DNA to germline, since TCRdb omits it. The CDR3 is made up of 19 amino acids. The ends lost 0 bases at V and 0 bases at J; junction bases unmatched: 11. Germline-derived CDR1 and CDR2 are TSWWSYY and QGS. The CDR3 protein is CALGELFLLWGINTDKLIF. For the CDR3, the DNA is TGTGCTCTTGGGGAACTTTTTCTCCTTTGGGGGATAAACACCGATAAACTCATCTTT.

The table lists this clone with a few counts. The mismatch at residue 3 between this DNA's translation and the TCRdb protein of a much larger clone likely reflects a read error; the protein shown is translated from the DNA. The chain has TRDV2 and TRDJ1; 7 nucleotides line up with TRDD3. The CDR3 length is 16 residues. Germline CDR1 reads GEAIGNYY; CDR2 reads EKD. The CDR3 loop is CARDTAGDRGTDKLIF. Here the CDR3 DNA reads TGTGCCCGTGACACCGCGGGGGATCGTGGCACCGATAAACTCATCTTT.

This clone occurred a few times. Since a far larger clone is one base different, this is likely a read error. The same CDR3 can be traced to other DNA sequences in this sample. The chain recombines TRAV38-2/DV8 with TRDJ1; 9 nucleotides align to TRDD3. In the absence of a J gene in TCRdb, the DNA was matched to germline to assign it here. The CDR3 runs 16 residues. The germline V gene encodes CDR1 TSESDYY and CDR2 QEAYKQQN. The CDR3 DNA is TGTGCTCCCGGATTTGGGGGATATCCGTACACCGACAAACTCATCTTT. Translated: CAPGFGGYPYTDKLIF.

This clone has a count of ten or more. A read error is likely here: a far larger clone is one base away. In the same sample, other DNA sequences code for this CDR3. This chain links TRDV1 with TRDJ1; D gene unclear. Trimming pared 2 bases from V and 2 bases from J, leaving 24 bases between. The CDR3 spans 19 residues. The germline V gene encodes CDR1 TSWWSYY and CDR2 QGS. The CDR3 coding sequence is TGTGCTCTTGGGGAATCGGGGCCCCCGGTCGTACTTCAAACCGATAAACTCATCTTT. It encodes CALGESGPPVVLQTDKLIF.

This clone was seen only a few times. TCRdb's listed protein matches a much larger clone and diverges from this DNA's translation at residue 4, likely through a read error; the protein shown comes from the DNA. The chain employs TRDV1 and TRDJ1; no firm D call. Germline-derived CDR1 and CDR2 are TSWWSYY and QGS. The CDR3 runs to 19 residues. The CDR3 here is CALRELLGGRTLVTDKLIF. For the CDR3, the DNA is TGTGCTCTTAGGGAACTATTGGGAGGTAGGACCCTCGTCACCGATAAACTCATCTTT.

About this clone: This DNA translates differently at residue 4 from the TCRdb protein, which is that of a much larger clone; a read error is likely, and the protein shown is the DNA's own translation. V and J are TRDV1 and TRDJ1, with 9 bases aligning to TRDD3. Germline V lookup: CDR1 TSWWSYY, CDR2 QGS. This CDR3 region has 21 residues. The CDR3 reads CALWELNNIYNLLGDREKLIF. The CDR3, as DNA: TGTGCTCTTTGGGAACTTAATAATATTTATAATCTCCTGGGGGATCGGGAAAAACTCATCTTT.

Concerning this clone itself: A read error is likely here: a far larger clone is one base away. Other DNA sequences in the same sample also yield this CDR3. V gene TRDV1 combines with J gene TRDJ1, with D maybe TRDD3 (5 bases). As TCRdb names no J gene, one was assigned here on the basis of a DNA match to germline. The CDR3 loop spans 17 amino acids. Germline-derived CDR1 and CDR2 are TSWWSYY and QGS. The CDR3 sequence is CALGEGTRSPSSDKLIF. In DNA form, the CDR3 reads TGTGCTCTCGGGGAAGGAACAAGGAGCCCGTCCTCCGATAAACTCATCTTT.

This clone showed up just a few times. The TCRdb protein, from a much larger clone, departs from this DNA's translation at residue 5, likely by read error; the protein shown derives from the DNA. The CDR3 spells CACDAGGDYRYTDKLIF. DNA of the CDR3: TGTGCCTGTGACGCTGGGGGGGATTACCGGTACACCGATAAACTCATCTTT. The chain combines TRDV2 with TRDJ1, with TRDD3 matching over 7 bases. The germline gives CDR1 GEAIGNYY, CDR2 EKD. Trimming at V came to 3 bases and at J to 0 bases, leaving 12 bases not matched to a gene. The CDR3 is 17 amino acids.

In regard to this clone: A single base is all that separates this from a far larger clone, so a read error is likely. Other DNA sequences within the sample encode an identical CDR3. V gene assignment gives TRDV2, but the J gene was left uncalled; TRDD3 is the table's D call and was not checked against the DNA. CDR1 and CDR2 from the germline V gene are GEAIGNYY and EKD. This CDR3 is built from 19 residues. The CDR3, as DNA: TGTGCCTGTGACACTGTGTCCCTACCGATACTGGGGGATACCGATAAGCTCATCTTT. Protein product: CACDTVSLPILGDTDKLIF.

A note on this clone: Translating this DNA gives a protein that differs at residue 9 from the TCRdb one, which belongs to a much larger clone; a read error is likely, and the protein shown is this translation. The genes are TRDV1 and TRDJ1, with D perhaps matching TRDD3 (6 bases). The J gene comes from matching the DNA to germline here; TCRdb lacks it. V lost 2 bases and J 0 bases, leaving 28 bases between the germline ends. Per the germline V gene, CDR1 is TSWWSYY and CDR2 is QGS. The CDR3 spans 21 residues. CDR3 loop: CALGESFPSRWLGRYTDKLIF. In DNA form, the CDR3 reads TGTGCTCTTGGGGAATCTTTTCCCAGCCGGTGGCTGGGGAGATACACCGATAAACTCATCTTT.

Many counts were recorded for this clone. This CDR3 reads CACDNLLGAQYTDKLIF. DNA of the CDR3: TGTGCCTGTGACAACTTACTGGGGGCCCAGTACACCGATAAACTCATCTTT. V is TRDV2 and J is TRDJ1; 8 bases are a match to TRDD3. The CDR3 extends over 17 amino acids. Germline V gene lookup returns CDR1 GEAIGNYY and CDR2 EKD. Trimming took 2 bases from V and 0 from J; bases not matched to a gene: 10.

For this clone: TCRdb records a much larger clone's protein for this DNA, with a difference at residue 18 that likely arises from a read error; the protein given is the translation of the DNA. The chain combines TRDV1 with TRDJ1, with 11 nucleotides matching TRDD3. V shed 1 base, J shed 1 base, and the junction held 26 bases outside the gene matches. The CDR3 has 24 residues. Per germline, CDR1 TSWWSYY and CDR2 QGS. CDR3 DNA sequence: TGTGCTCTTGGGGAACCACCGTTATTCTGGCCCTGTGCTGGGGGATACTCATCCACCGATAAACTCATCTTT. It yields the protein CALGEPPLFWPCAGGYSSTDKLIF.

On this clone: This DNA's translation and the protein TCRdb lists, from a much larger clone, do not match at residue 4, likely due to a read error; the protein shown is translated from the DNA. The chain is built from TRDV1 and TRDJ1; 7 bases align to TRDD3. V lost 7 bases, J lost 2 bases, and 31 bases stayed unmatched. Germline CDR1 TSWWSYY, CDR2 QGS. The CDR3 covers 22 residues. The CDR3: CALVVVVDTPRLYWGYTDKLIF. The DNA of the CDR3 is TGTGCTCTTGTGGTGGTGGTCGATACCCCGCGGTTATACTGGGGTTATACCGATAAACTCATCTTT.

Regarding this clone: It is likely a read error: a sequence one base away is far more abundant. At the DNA level, this CDR3 is encoded by other sequences in the same sample as well. V usage is TRDV1 and J usage is TRDJ1, with 10 bases identical to TRDD3. The J segment lost 0 bases and the V segment lost 4 bases, leaving 20 bases of the junction unmatched. CDR1 is TSWWSYY and CDR2 is QGS in the germline V gene. This CDR3 is built from 21 residues. CDR3 DNA sequence: TGTGCTCTTGGGGGGCCTACGGGTACTGGGGGATCGCTCTCTTACACCGATAAACTCATCTTT. Its translation: CALGGPTGTGGSLSYTDKLIF.

Many counts were recorded for this clone. The chain joins TRDV1 to TRDJ1, with D perhaps matching TRDD2 (5 bases). Between the trimmed V and J ends, which lost 0 bases and 6 bases, there was a span of 20 bases. Per the germline V gene, CDR1 is TSWWSYY and CDR2 is QGS. This CDR3 is 17 amino acids long. CDR3 nucleotide sequence: TGTGCTCTTGGGGAACTTTGGCTAGCCCCCTACGCCAATAAACTCATCTTT. Translating gives CALGELWLAPYANKLIF.

This clone was seen only a few times. A read error is the likely source, as a far larger clone sits one nucleotide away. The same CDR3 arises from other DNA sequences in this sample as well. The chain uses TRDV1 and TRDJ1, with D possibly matching TRDD3 (5 bases). No J segment appears in TCRdb, so it was assigned here by matching the sequence to germline. This CDR3 spans 17 amino acids. Germline V lookup: CDR1 TSWWSYY, CDR2 QGS. The CDR3 DNA reads TGTGCCCTCGGGGGGGCCATGCCGAGCGGGTACACCGATAAACTCATCTTT. Translating it yields CALGGAMPSGYTDKLIF.

Concerning this clone itself: The mismatch at residue 12 between this DNA's translation and the TCRdb protein of a much larger clone likely reflects a read error; the protein shown is translated from the DNA. The gene calls are TRDV1 and TRDJ1; 9 nucleotides align to TRDD3. The J gene, missing from TCRdb, was assigned here through DNA to germline matching. The trim removed 5 bases at V and 0 bases at J, leaving 16 bases unmatched. In germline, CDR1 is TSWWSYY, CDR2 QGS. The CDR3 consists of 19 residues. The CDR3 sequence: CALGTTKRGYASHTDKLIF. Here the CDR3 DNA reads TGTGCTCTTGGGACTACCAAGCGGGGATACGCCAGTCACACCGATAAACTCATCTTT.

This clone was seen a handful of times. The protein recorded in TCRdb matches a much larger clone and deviates from this DNA's translation at residue 19, suggesting a read error; the protein here is obtained by translating the DNA. The chain carries TRDV1 and TRDJ1; D possibly corresponds to TRDD3 (8 bases). TCRdb does not report a J gene; here it was assigned by matching the DNA to germline references. This CDR3 has 23 amino acids. The germline CDR1 and CDR2 sequences are TSWWSYY and QGS. The CDR3 bases are TGTGCTCTTGGGGACAACATTCCTACTCTGCCTGGGGGACCCCCGTCGTACACCAATAAACTCATCTTT. This translates into CALGDNIPTLPGGPPSYTNKLIF.

This clone was detected ten times or more. The rearrangement joins TRDV1 to TRDJ1; D is possibly TRDD3 (5 bases). Trimming took off 3 bases at V and 6 bases at J, with 23 bases between the two ends. CDR1 TSWWSYY and CDR2 QGS come from the germline V gene. The CDR3 loop spans 17 amino acids. CDR3 loop: CALGDLTGGPAPYKLIF. The CDR3 DNA reads as TGTGCTCTTGGGGATCTCACAGGGGGCCCTGCACCCTATAAACTCATCTTT.

This clone was seen ten or more times. TCRdb attributes to this sequence the protein of a much larger clone, which differs from the DNA translation at residue 13; a read error is likely, and the protein displayed is translated from the DNA. The rearrangement joins TRDV3 to TRDJ1; D gene uncertain. The germline gives CDR1 TVYSNPD, CDR2 GDNSRS (reference sequence). The CDR3 is 14 amino acids. The CDR3 nucleotides are TGTGCCTTTCCTCTCCGCGGACACACCGATAAACTCACCTTT. Encoded protein: CAFPLRGHTDKLTF.

This clone was seen only a few times. A read error is likely here: a far larger clone is one base away. This sample includes further DNA sequences coding for the same CDR3. For the V gene the call is TRDV1; the J gene has no call. The CDR3 has 14 residues. CDR1 is TSWWSYY and CDR2 is QGS in the germline V gene. The CDR3 DNA reads as TGTGCTCTTGGGGAACCGGATCCTTTGCTGAAACTCATTTTT. This translates into CALGEPDPLLKLIF.

Ten or more counts support this clone. Different DNA sequences within this sample yield the same CDR3. V gene TRDV1 combines with J gene TRDJ1; no firm D call. There are 25 residues in the CDR3. Between the trimmed V and J ends, which lost 0 bases and 0 bases, there was a span of 38 bases. Germline V gene lookup returns CDR1 TSWWSYY and CDR2 QGS. DNA of the CDR3: TGTGCTCTTGGGGAACTAGGCAGGCTCGGCTACTCTAGCTCATCCGGTGGGCAGTACACCGATAAACTCATCTTT. Protein: CALGELGRLGYSSSSGGQYTDKLIF.

To note about this clone: A far larger clone is one nucleotide away, so this likely arose from a read error. The sample carries other DNA sequences with the same CDR3. J is TRDJ1 and V is TRDV1; D may be TRDD3 (6 bases). TCRdb gives no J gene; it was assigned here by matching the DNA to germline. The CDR3 totals 19 residues. CDR1 is TSWWSYY and CDR2 is QGS in the germline V gene. CDR3 nucleotides: TGTGCTCTCGGGGGACTCTCGAGGTCGGGGGCCCTGTACACCGATAAACTCATCTTT. The encoded protein is CALGGLSRSGALYTDKLIF.

About this clone itself: It differs at one base from a far larger clone, so likely a read error. This CDR3 is also generated by other DNA sequences in the sample. The rearrangement uses TRDV2 and TRDJ1; 8 bases fit TRDD3. TCRdb records no J gene; here it was assigned by comparing the DNA to germline. The junction had 8 bases not matched to a gene; V was cut back by 4 bases and J by 2 bases. Germline values: CDR1 GEAIGNYY, CDR2 EKD. This CDR3 region has 15 residues. The CDR3 nucleotides read TGTGCCTGTGATGCCTTACTGGGGGGGACCGATAAACTCATCTTT. It encodes CACDALLGGTDKLIF.